A single sample is the source of the 19 T cell receptor beta chains below, sequenced in a study of control samples from healthy donors and cancer patients (dated by TCRdb to 2019 to 2021). Receptor amplification or capture employed the immunoSEQ multiplex PCR assay. As stored in TCRdb, this immuneACCESS dataset retains in-frame rearrangements with V and J assigned. A fraction of the clones does not appear; measured against another copy, unresolved V genes explain less than half of the discrepancy, and the remainder lacks a known reason. Present in this sample are 68,000 or so clones, more than 80% of which were seen just once. The ten largest clonotypes hold approximately 14% of the sample. Sequencing used blood. Every receptor here comes from a man aged 55 to 69 in good health.

The rearrangement links TRBV4-3 to TRBJ2-3; D possibly matches TRBD1 or TRBD2 (5 bases each). CDR1 is LGHNA and CDR2 is YSLEER in the germline V gene. CDR3 length equals 14 residues. Trimming removed 3 bases at V and 6 bases at J, with 13 bases between. The CDR3: CASSQGRSGDTQYF. CDR3 DNA sequence: TGCGCCAGCAGCCAGGGGAGATCAGGGGATACGCAGTATTTT.

The DNA for the CDR3 is TGTGCCAGCAGTAGAGGGGGCTGGGAGACCCAGTACTTC. The encoded protein is CASSRGGWETQYF. The V call is TRBV6-2 or TRBV6-3, the J call TRBJ2-5, with TRBD1 matching over 7 bases. Germline V CDR1 and CDR2: MNHEY, SVGEGT. CDR3 length equals 13 residues. With V trimmed by 5 bases and J by 5 bases, 5 bases remained unmatched.

A single count supports this clone. The chain couples TRBV5-6 to TRBJ1-1, with D perhaps TRBD1 (5 bases). Germline CDR1 and CDR2: SGHDT and YYEEEE. CDR3 length: 14 amino acids. The V gene lost 4 bases and the J gene lost 3 bases, with 13 bases spanning the gap. CDR3: CASSAFRADTEAFF. CDR3 in DNA: TGTGCCAGCAGCGCGTTCAGGGCCGACACTGAAGCTTTCTTT.

This chain uses TRBV6-2 or TRBV6-3 with TRBJ2-7; the D is unclear. Per the germline V gene, CDR1 is MNHEY and CDR2 is SVGEGT. The CDR3 length is 14 residues. Trimming shortened V by 0 bases and J by 2 bases, and 8 bases separated the two germline ends. Here the CDR3 reads CASSYSTETYEQYF. CDR3 DNA: TGTGCCAGCAGTTACTCTACTGAGACCTACGAGCAGTACTTC.

V is TRBV28 and J is TRBJ1-5; D is undetermined. The CDR3 covers 16 residues. The ends were cut back, 3 bases at V and 0 bases at J, with 12 bases in the middle. CDR1 is MDHEN, CDR2 SYDVKM, per germline. CDR3 protein: CASSLLPGLSNQPQHF. The CDR3 nucleotides read TGTGCCAGCAGTTTGTTGCCAGGCCTTAGCAATCAGCCCCAGCATTTT.

The gene calls are TRBV2 and TRBJ2-3; 10 bases are shared with TRBD2. CDR1 is SNHLY and CDR2 is FYNNEI in the germline V gene. J was trimmed by 0 bases and V by 6 bases; bases with no gene match: 3. This CDR3 spans 15 amino acids. The DNA for the CDR3 is TGTGCCAGCAGCCAGACTAGCGGGAGCACAGATACGCAGTATTTT. It encodes CASSQTSGSTDTQYF.

This clone appeared once. The rearrangement joins TRBV2 to TRBJ2-7; 13 nucleotides agree with TRBD2. Germline CDR1 SNHLY, CDR2 FYNNEI. With V trimmed by 7 bases and J by 2 bases, 2 bases remained unmatched. The length of the CDR3 is 14 residues. The DNA for the CDR3 is TGTGCCAGCACTGGACTAGCGGGGGCCTACGAGCAGTACTTC. It is translated as CASTGLAGAYEQYF.

The V call is TRBV5-1, the J call TRBJ2-7; the D is unclear. This CDR3 is 12 amino acids long. CDR1 SGHRS and CDR2 YFSETQ come from the germline V gene. Deletions cut 0 bases from V and 8 bases from J, with 9 bases between. CDR3 in DNA: TGCGCCAGCAGCTTGGAAGGCGGAAAGCAGTACTTC. Its translation: CASSLEGGKQYF.

The CDR3: CASSGPWTGGRYNSPLHF. The DNA for the CDR3 is TGTGCCAGCAGCGGCCCATGGACAGGGGGAAGATATAATTCACCCCTCCACTTT. The chain carries TRBV9 and TRBJ1-6; 10 positions match TRBD1. CDR3 length: 18 residues. The J segment lost 4 bases and the V segment lost 3 bases, leaving 10 bases of the junction unmatched. Per the germline V gene, CDR1 is SGDLS and CDR2 is YYNGEE.

The chain combines TRBV7-9 with TRBJ1-4, with D perhaps matching TRBD1 (6 bases). The germline V gene has CDR1 SEHNR and CDR2 FQNEAQ (reference sequence). The germline V and J ends were trimmed by 1 base and 7 bases, with 19 bases remaining between them. The CDR3 runs 17 residues. The CDR3 region is CASSLESSTGLGEKLFF. CDR3 sequence (DNA): TGTGCCAGCAGCTTAGAATCGTCAACAGGGCTCGGTGAAAAACTGTTTTTT.

The rearrangement joins TRBV6-6 to TRBJ1-1; D remains unclear. V shed 7 bases and J shed 3 bases, with 15 bases lying between them. From germline, CDR1 is MNHNY and CDR2 SVGAGI (reference sequence). The CDR3 contains 14 residues. Here the CDR3 reads CASNRRVPDTEAFF. The CDR3 bases are TGTGCCAGCAACCGGAGGGTTCCGGACACTGAAGCTTTCTTT.

The rearrangement links TRBV5-4 to TRBJ2-3; TRBD2 agrees at 14 bases. CDR3 size: 16 residues. V shed 4 bases and J 4 bases; nucleotides not matched to a gene: 5. CDR1 is SGHNT, CDR2 YYREEE, per germline (reference sequence). CDR3 loop: CASSRLAGGPSDTQYF. CDR3 nucleotide sequence: TGTGCCAGCAGCCGACTAGCGGGAGGGCCCTCAGATACGCAGTATTTT.

The chain combines TRBV2 with TRBJ2-3, with TRBD2 matching 7 bases. CDR1 is SNHLY, CDR2 FYNNEI, per germline. The V segment lost 3 bases and the J segment 4 bases; nucleotides outside the gene matches: 4. This CDR3 spans 14 amino acids. The CDR3 sequence: CASSEREMPDTQYF. The CDR3 bases are TGTGCCAGCAGTGAGCGGGAGATGCCAGATACGCAGTATTTT.

This chain connects TRBV6-4 to TRBJ1-5; 7 nucleotides align to TRBD1. V gave up 6 bases and J gave up 5 bases; unmatched junction bases: 4. Germline values: CDR1 MRHNA, CDR2 SNTAGT. CDR3 length equals 13 residues. CDR3 DNA sequence: TGTGCCAGCAGCCCAGACAGGGATCAGCCCCAGCATTTT. Translating gives CASSPDRDQPQHF.

This clone was seen a single time. The J gene is TRBJ2-4, the V gene TRBV12-3 or TRBV12-4, with 7 nucleotides matching TRBD2. The CDR3 has 13 amino acids. Trimming took 3 bases from V and 5 from J; bases not matched to a gene: 1. The CDR3 bases are TGTGCCAGCAGTTTCGCGGGGGAAAACATTCAGTACTTC. This gives the protein CASSFAGENIQYF.

The DNA for the CDR3 is TGCGCCAGCAGCCAAGATCTCGGAGCAACTAATGAAAAACTGTTTTTT. Protein product: CASSQDLGATNEKLFF. J is TRBJ1-4 and V is TRBV4-3, with D hard to call. V lost 0 bases and J 0 bases, leaving 8 bases between the germline ends. CDR3 length: 16 amino acids. Germline loops: CDR1 LGHNA, CDR2 YSLEER.

J is TRBJ2-3 and V is TRBV9; maybe TRBD2 (6 bases). The CDR3 is 13 amino acids. Between the trimmed V and J ends, which lost 4 bases and 10 bases, there was a span of 16 bases. In germline, CDR1 is SGDLS, CDR2 YYNGEE. CDR3 in DNA: TGTGCCAGCAGCCAAGGGACTTCGGAGGCGCAGTATTTT. Translation gives CASSQGTSEAQYF.

The chain links TRBV3-1 (or the pseudogene TRBV3-2) to TRBJ1-5, with a possible D match to TRBD1 (5 bases). V gave up 4 bases and J gave up 5 bases, with 15 bases separating them. Looked up from germline, CDR1 is LGHDT and CDR2 is YNNKEL (reference sequence). This CDR3 comprises 15 residues. CDR3 protein: CASSPTGRGHQPQHF. Written as DNA, the CDR3 is TGTGCCAGCAGCCCTACGGGACGAGGCCATCAGCCCCAGCATTTT.

The chain uses TRBV3-1 (or the pseudogene TRBV3-2) and TRBJ2-1, with TRBD1 identical over 10 bases. There are 14 residues in the CDR3. The trim removed 10 bases at V and 8 bases at J, leaving 11 bases unmatched. In germline, CDR1 is LGHDT, CDR2 YNNKEL (reference sequence). CDR3 sequence: CATAGDRGYYEQFF. The CDR3 DNA reads as TGTGCCACCGCCGGGGACAGGGGATACTATGAGCAGTTCTTC.